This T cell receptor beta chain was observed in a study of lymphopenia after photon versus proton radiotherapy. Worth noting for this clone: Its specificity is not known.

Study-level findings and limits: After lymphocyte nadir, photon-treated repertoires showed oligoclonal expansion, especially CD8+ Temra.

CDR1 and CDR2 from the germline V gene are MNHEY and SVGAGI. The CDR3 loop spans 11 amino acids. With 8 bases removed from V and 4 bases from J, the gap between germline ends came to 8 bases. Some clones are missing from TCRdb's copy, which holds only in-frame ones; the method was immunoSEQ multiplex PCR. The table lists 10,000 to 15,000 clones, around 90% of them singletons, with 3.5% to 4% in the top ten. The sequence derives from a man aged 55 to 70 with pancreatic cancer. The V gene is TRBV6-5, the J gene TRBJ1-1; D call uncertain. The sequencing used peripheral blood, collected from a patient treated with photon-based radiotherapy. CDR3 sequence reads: CASSLGTEAFF. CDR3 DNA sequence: TGTGCCAGCTCGTTGGGCACTGAAGCTTTCTTT.